These T cell receptor beta chains were read from a single sample in a study of blood T cell repertoires in COVID-19. Clones were read by immunoSEQ multiplex PCR, and TCRdb kept only the in-frame ones, dropping some. Among fewer than 100,000 clones, around nine tenths were seen once, and the ten largest hold approximately 15%. The sample consisted of peripheral blood. The receptor set was obtained from a human donor in a cohort sampled during active COVID-19. CDR3s include the opening cysteine and the closing phenylalanine or tryptophan. The order of the fields is D gene, CDR3 length, J gene, V gene, clone size, CDR3 DNA, CDR3 protein. A D gene is named only where the DNA matches it firmly. Clone size appears in some rows only: once, few, many, or a class for an expanded clone.

>TRBD2|13|TRBJ2-1|TRBV12-3/TRBV12-4|-
TGTGCCAGCAGTTTCGGAGCGGGGGGACAGCAGTTCTTC
CASSFGAGGQQFF
>-|14|TRBJ1-2|TRBV6-1|-
TGTGCCAGCAGTGAAGAGCCTTTCGGCTATGGCTACACCTTC
CASSEEPFGYGYTF
>-|17|TRBJ2-7|TRBV28|-
TGTGCCAGCAGTCTTACGGCACAGGGTAGAGGGTCCTACGAGCAGTACTTC
CASSLTAQGRGSYEQYF
>-|15|TRBJ1-2|TRBV28|once
TGTGCCAGCAGTTCGCCCAAGATAGCTAACTATGGCTACACCTTC
CASSSPKIANYGYTF
>TRBD1|15|TRBJ1-6|TRBV3-1/TRBV3-2|-
TGTGCCAGCAGCCAAGTTGGGACAGGGGGCTCACCCCTCCACTTT
CASSQVGTGGSPLHF
>TRBD1|16|TRBJ1-5|TRBV6-1|-
TGTGCCAGCAGTGACCCGATGGGACAGGCGTATCAGCCCCAGCATTTT
CASSDPMGQAYQPQHF
>TRBD2|15|TRBJ2-7|TRBV6-5|-
TGTGCCAGCACCAAACTAGCGGGGGCTACCTACGAGCAGTACTTC
CASTKLAGATYEQYF
>-|13|TRBJ1-2|TRBV3-1/TRBV3-2|-
TGTGCCAGCGGACTGGGAGGAATTTATGGCTACACCTTC
CASGLGGIYGYTF
>-|14|TRBJ2-2|TRBV3-1/TRBV3-2|-
TGTGCCAGCAGCCGGGCCGATCGTGCCGGGGAGCTGTTTTTT
CASSRADRAGELFF
>-|13|TRBJ1-2|TRBV13|-
TGTGCCAGCAGCTTAGGCGGACAGTATGGCTACACCTTC
CASSLGGQYGYTF
>TRBD2|14|TRBJ2-7|TRBV6-5|few
TGTGCCAGCAGCCAACTAGCGGGGGGAAACGAGCAGTACTTC
CASSQLAGGNEQYF
>TRBD2|16|TRBJ2-7|TRBV6-5|few
TGTGCCAGCAGTTCACGACTAGCGGGATCCTCCTACGAGCAGTACTTC
CASSSRLAGSSYEQYF
>-|15|TRBJ1-2|TRBV13|-
TGTGCCAGCAGCTATGCGGGGTTGGTGGACTATGGCTACACCTTC
CASSYAGLVDYGYTF
>-|15|TRBJ2-1|TRBV11-2|-
TGTGCCAGCAGCTTGGAGATCTTTAACTACAATGAGCAGTTCTTC
CASSLEIFNYNEQFF
>-|13|TRBJ1-1|TRBV3-1/TRBV3-2|once
TGTGCCAGCAGCCATCGGGGGGGCACTGAAGCTTTCTTT
CASSHRGGTEAFF
>-|14|TRBJ1-1|TRBV5-6|-
TGTGCCAGCAGCGCTGGACATCTGAACACTGAAGCTTTCTTT
CASSAGHLNTEAFF
>-|13|TRBJ1-2|TRBV9|-
TGTGCCAGCAGCCCCGGGAGCAGCTATGGCTACACCTTC
CASSPGSSYGYTF
>TRBD1|15|TRBJ1-5|TRBV11-3|-
TGTGCCAGCAGCTTAGATCAGACAGGGCGGCAGCCCCAGCATTTT
CASSLDQTGRQPQHF
>TRBD2|18|TRBJ2-5|TRBV3-1/TRBV3-2|-
TGTGCCAGCAGCCAACTGGGCCCTAGCGGGAGGCAACAAGAGACCCAGTACTTC
CASSQLGPSGRQQETQYF
>-|15|TRBJ1-1|TRBV19|-
TGTGCCAGTAGTATTACCCAGGGTTTGAACACTGAAGCTTTCTTT
CASSITQGLNTEAFF
>-|18|TRBJ2-6|TRBV19|-
TGTGCCAGTAGTATCCAGGGGCCACTAAACTCTGGGGCCAACGTCCTGACTTTC
CASSIQGPLNSGANVLTF
>TRBD1|14|TRBJ1-1|TRBV6-5|-
TGTGCCAGCAGAAACGGACAGGGAGGCACTGAAGCTTTCTTT
CASRNGQGGTEAFF
>-|10|TRBJ1-1|TRBV29-1|-
TGCAGCGTTGTGAGGGTAGAAGCTTTCTTT
CSVVRVEAFF
>-|16|TRBJ1-4|TRBV5-1|few
TGCGCCAGCAGCTTGGCCCCTCCGGGGGGGGGTGAAAAACTGTTTTTT
CASSLAPPGGGEKLFF
>-|12|TRBJ2-7|TRBV10-2|-
TGCGCCAGCAGTCTGAGCTCCTACGAGCAGTACTTC
CASSLSSYEQYF
>-|14|TRBJ1-4|TRBV5-8|-
TGTGCCAGCAGCTTCCCAGTAAATAATGAAAAACTGTTTTTT
CASSFPVNNEKLFF
>TRBD2|14|TRBJ2-3|TRBV2|-
TGTGCCAGCAAAAGGGACTACGGCACAGATACGCAGTATTTT
CASKRDYGTDTQYF
>TRBD1|12|TRBJ2-2|TRBV7-3|-
TGTGCCAGCAGCCCCGGGACAGGGCCGCTTTTTTTT
CASSPGTGPLFF
>TRBD1|15|TRBJ1-2|TRBV5-4|-
TGTGCCAGCAGCGCGGGACAGGGCGGCATCTATGGCTACACCTTC
CASSAGQGGIYGYTF
>-|14|TRBJ2-7|TRBV7-8|-
TGTGCCAGCAGCCACAAGACTACCTCCTACGAGCAGTACTTC
CASSHKTTSYEQYF
>TRBD2|13|TRBJ2-7|TRBV10-1|-
TGCGCCAGCAGTGAGTCGCCTAGCGGAGAGCAGTACTTC
CASSESPSGEQYF
>TRBD2|19|TRBJ2-1|TRBV3-1/TRBV3-2|-
TGTGCCAGCAGCCAAGATTCGGGACTAGCGGGGGTCCTCTACAATGAGCAGTTCTTC
CASSQDSGLAGVLYNEQFF
>-|12|TRBJ1-1|TRBV12-3/TRBV12-4|-
TGTGCCAGCAGTTCCAGGGGAACTGAAGCTTTCTTT
CASSSRGTEAFF
>TRBD2|18|TRBJ2-2|TRBV19|few
TGTGCCAGTAGTATAGGTCTACGCGGGAGGGCCAGCACCGGGGAGCTGTTTTTT
CASSIGLRGRASTGELFF